Sequencing of this TCR beta chain was carried out in a study of CD4 T cells in relation to SARS-CoV-2 and coronaviruses. Across the whole study: After approximately 10 days of antigen culture, PBMC TCR beta CDR3s were sequenced. Median patient age was roughly 35 years, spanning 21 to 72 years.

Cryopreserved PBMCs were CD4-enriched, then split into naive and memory cells. Sorted naive or memory CD4+ cells met CEF peptides for roughly 10 days. Only in-frame clones appear in the TCRdb table, and some are missing; sequencing was by immunoSEQ multiplex PCR. The sample includes about 36,000 clones, over 70% of them seen just once. The CDR3 covers 15 residues. V dropped 0 bases and J dropped 6; count of bases not matched to a gene: 6. Germline CDR1 is LGHDT and CDR2 is YNNKEL (reference sequence). This clone came up once. Its cognate antigen is unknown. Input material: memory CD4+ T cells from PBMCs, cultured in vitro. This chain connects TRBV3-1 (or the pseudogene TRBV3-2) to TRBJ2-7, with TRBD2 matching over 9 bases. The receptor was derived from an adult with COVID-19. CDR3 DNA: TGTGCCAGCAGCCAAGAGGGATATAGCGGGAGCGAGCAGTACTTC. Translating it yields CASSQEGYSGSEQYF.